This T cell receptor beta chain was found in a study of T cell responses to AZD1222 COVID-19 vaccine (dated by TCRdb to the early 2020s). Regarding the complete study: AZD1222 recipients whose second dose came at about 4 weeks and those whose second dose came at about 12 weeks were combined into one group, since spike-specific TCR depth and breadth did not differ between the two schedules. A total of 230 to 250 trial participants underwent TCR sequencing, of whom 207 received two doses of AZD1222 and roughly 25 received two doses of the MenACWY control vaccine. Enrollment into the trials was organized by age into subgroups of 18-55, 56-69 and 70-plus years, and those subgroups contained approximately 150, 30 and 60 TCR-sequenced participants, respectively.

A remark on this clone: Which antigen it targets is not known. No quality values exist for individual bases; no much larger clone is one base distant.

The CDR3 regions of human TCRbeta chains were analyzed by immunosequencing. The paper's data handling went like this. Repertoire TCRs were matched against a reference library of SARS-CoV-2-specific TCRs generated with the MIRA antigen-specificity platform. Breadth was defined as the fraction of unique TCRs that were SARS-CoV-2-associated, and depth was defined as the fraction of total T cells that were SARS-CoV-2-associated. Using the MIRA data, each spike-specific TCR was assigned both to the spike region to which the TCR was reactive and to a CD4 or CD8 class. Log10-transformed breadth and depth values were compared by one-way ANOVA with Sidak's multiple comparisons tests. In its TCRdb copy, this immuneACCESS table keeps in-frame sequences only and misses some clones. Where compared with another copy, unresolved V genes explain less than half of these, and the others have no known cause. From that table come the V and J calls and clone size; the DNA was used to work out D and trimming. The sample table contains 90,000 to 150,000 clones; only one count was recorded for roughly 90% of them. Of the sample, over 3% is held by the ten largest clones.

Relative to germline, V is missing 6 bases and J is missing 6 bases, with 9 bases of the junction outside any gene match. Taken from cysteine to phenylalanine, the CDR3 has 14 residues. Here the CDR3 DNA is all that survives: 42 bases in frame from base 1. The germline V gene (reference sequence) supplies CDR1 MNHEY and CDR2 SMNVEV. According to the study, the label for this sample's time point signals: baseline before first vaccination. The vaccinee samples were drawn from two UK trials, COV001 and COV002, one of which was a single-blind randomized controlled phase 2/3 trial testing AZD1222 (ChAdOx1 nCoV-19) in healthy adults. Trial participant PBMC samples were collected at day 0 and day 28 after the second dose for TCRbeta chain sequencing. The paper as a whole reports these results and caveats: In the small 56-69-year group, the increase in depth fell short of significance, most likely because of low power. Nearly half of unique spike-specific TCRs reportedly recognized epitopes outside regions mutated in the B.1.351 and B.1.1.7 variants. Conclusions about previously exposed vaccinees were limited because only six AZD1222 recipients were SARS-CoV-2 seropositive at baseline. Vaccine-associated CD4 TCRs spanned the whole spike protein, with dominant responses in regions 160-218 and 743-854. Participants were mostly white British and included more females than males, and it was suggested by the authors that clonal diversity may have been underestimated. Because no day 14 peak-response samples were available, repertoires were characterized only after the peak T cell response. After two AZD1222 doses, both the breadth and the depth of spike-specific TCRs were significantly higher than at day 0 and than in MenACWY recipients.

The sequence is built from TRBV27 and TRBJ2-7; TRBD1 agrees with 9 junctional bases. This specimen was peripheral blood, taken on day 0 of AZD1222 vaccination. The TCR was taken from an adult in good health. The nucleotide sequence reads TGTGCCAGCAGGCCCGGGACAGGGCCGGTCGAGCAGTACTTC. This codes for CASRPGTGPVEQYF.